The entry below describes one TCR beta chain. The germline gives CDR1 SGHRS, CDR2 YFSETQ. After removal of 2 bases from V and 7 bases from J, the junction contained 5 bases not matched to a gene. This CDR3 spans 15 amino acids. The sample is drawn from a study of blood T cell repertoires in COVID-19. Across the whole study: Researchers got acute and convalescent COVID-19 samples from the United States, Italy and Spain.

TCRdb's table, derived via immunoSEQ multiplex PCR, lists solely in-frame clones and lacks some. The sample holds tens of thousands of clones; approximately 80% are singletons and the top ten take roughly 14%. The sequencing sample was made of peripheral blood. This TCR derives from a human donor in a cohort sampled during active COVID-19. The chain joins TRBV5-1 to TRBJ1-4; 10 positions agree with TRBD1. CDR3 protein: CASSFQTGGGEKLFF. The CDR3, as DNA: TGCGCCAGCAGCTTTCAGACAGGGGGCGGTGAAAAACTGTTTTTT. Drawing the rest from reference TRBV5-1 and TRBJ1-4, the complete variable domain is KAGVTQTPRYLIKTRGQQVTLSCSPISGHRSVSWYQQTPGQGLQFLFEYFSETQRNKGNFPGRFSGRQFSNSRSEMNVSTLELGDSALYLCASSFQTGGGEKLFFGSGTQLSVL.